This TCR beta chain is from a study of shared clonotypes between healthy human individuals. Assay used: immunoSEQ multiplex PCR; TCRdb lists only in-frame clones, some missing. The sample has 2 million to 2.5 million clones; approximately 90% are singletons. This clone is a singleton in its sample. All of the donors resided in Nashville, Tennessee, and each was a Caucasian adult. Negatively enriched CD4+ T cells were divided by CD45RA into naive and memory. The sample comprised naive CD4+ T cells from PBMCs. Described subset: CD45RA+ positively selected. The source of this sequence is a man aged 18 to 35 in good health. Some clones in this sample may be carry-over from other donors' samples.

The CDR3 protein is CASSLALAGQHF. The CDR3 DNA is TGTGCCAGCAGCCTTGCCTTGGCGGGACAGCATTTT. The chain joins TRBV28 to TRBJ1-5, with D unclear. The CDR3 covers 12 residues. In germline, CDR1 is MDHEN, CDR2 SYDVKM. The V end was cut by 6 bases, the J end by 13 bases, with 16 bases between. Full variable domain (missing parts from reference TRBV28 and TRBJ1-5): DVKVTQSSRYLVKRTGEKVFLECVQDMDHENMFWYRQDPGLGLRLIYFSYDVKMKEKGDIPEGYSVSREKKERFSLILESASTNQTSMYLCASSLALAGQHFGDGTRLSIL.